This TCR beta chain was identified during a study of spatial heterogeneity in lung cancer. CDR3 size: 12 residues. Trimming took off 7 bases at V and 8 bases at J, with 17 bases between the two ends. The germline CDR1 and CDR2 sequences are SQVTM and ANQGSEA. The library protocol tagged each TCR cDNA with a unique molecular identifier. TCRdb recomputed calls from the 5' RACE reads with MiXCR, one row per CDR3 protein. The data contain about 8,100 distinct CDR3 sequences, around 5.4% of them singletons. Time point given: sample taken at primary tumor resection. Study-level findings and limits: Tumor mutation counts were tracked by expanded intratumoral alpha and beta TCR counts.

There are many counts of this clonotype. Its cognate antigen is unknown. Here the sequenced sample was lung tumor tissue, taken at surgery. The origin of this receptor is a male donor with early-stage non-small cell lung cancer. V is TRBV29-1 and J is TRBJ1-2; tentative D call: TRBD1 (6 bases). This CDR3 is CSALGQQSGYTF. DNA of the CDR3: TGCAGCGCCCTTGGACAGCAATCCGGCTACACCTTC.